The T cell receptor (beta chain) described here comes from a study of PD-1 blockade in classical Hodgkin lymphoma. TCRdb keeps only in-frame clones here, not all; method: immunoSEQ multiplex PCR. The sample holds over 45,000 clones, just under 75% seen once. Concerning this clone itself: Its antigen is undetermined.

Study results and limitations: Compared with baseline, CD4+ but not CD8+ TCR diversity had risen significantly by C4D1.

Germline CDR1 and CDR2: SQVTM and ANQGSEA. CDR3 length equals 12 residues. V lost 4 bases to trimming and J lost 8 bases, with 11 bases between them. Every patient had relapsed following autologous stem cell transplantation, and cohorts differed in brentuximab vedotin exposure. This TCR was sampled from a human donor with classical Hodgkin lymphoma. The rearrangement joins TRBV29-1 to TRBJ2-2; D is perhaps TRBD1 (5 bases). Sample: peripheral blood mononuclear cells (PBMCs), taken before the second cycle of nivolumab. CDR3 loop: CSVVAGWGELFF. The CDR3 bases are TGCAGCGTTGTAGCAGGGTGGGGGGAGCTGTTTTTT.